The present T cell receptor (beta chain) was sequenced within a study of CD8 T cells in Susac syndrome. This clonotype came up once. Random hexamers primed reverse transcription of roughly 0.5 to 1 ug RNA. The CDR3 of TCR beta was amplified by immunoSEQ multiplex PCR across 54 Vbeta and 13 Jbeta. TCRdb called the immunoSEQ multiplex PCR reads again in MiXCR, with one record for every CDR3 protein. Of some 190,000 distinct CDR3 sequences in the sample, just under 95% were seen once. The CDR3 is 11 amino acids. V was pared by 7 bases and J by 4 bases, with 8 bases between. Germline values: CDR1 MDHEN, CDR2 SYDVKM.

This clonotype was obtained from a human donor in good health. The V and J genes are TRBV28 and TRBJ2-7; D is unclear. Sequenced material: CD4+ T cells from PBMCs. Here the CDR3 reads CASTSEYEQYF. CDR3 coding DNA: TGTGCCAGCACCTCTGAATACGAGCAGTACTTC.